This T cell receptor beta chain was sequenced in a study of T cell responses to AZD1222 COVID-19 vaccine. To note about this clone: The antigen remains unidentified.

Only in-frame clones appear in the TCRdb table, and some are missing; sequencing was by immunoSEQ multiplex PCR. In the table there are 70,000 to 95,000 clones, more than 75% of which are singletons. V lost 1 base, J lost 4 bases, and 8 bases lay in between. The CDR3 totals 14 residues. Germline V gives CDR1 MGHRA, CDR2 YSYEKL. Study-level points and caveats: Receipt of two AZD1222 doses was followed by a rise in Spike-specific TCR breadth and depth. Reportedly, close to half of spike-specific TCRs are directed against unmutated variant regions.

The J gene is TRBJ1-5, the V gene TRBV4-1; D unclear. The specimen was peripheral blood, collected on day 0 of AZD1222 vaccination. The TCR sequence derives from an adult in good health. The CDR3, as DNA: TGCGCCAGCAGCCAAGGGGTTATAAATCAGCCCCAGCATTTT. Its translation is CASSQGVINQPQHF.